This T cell receptor beta chain comes out of a study of blood T cell repertoires in COVID-19 (dated by TCRdb to about 2020). About the study as a whole: Samples covering the acute and convalescent phases of COVID-19 were provided by collaborators in the United States, Italy and Spain. Deeply sampled blood TCRbeta repertoires from subjects exposed to, actively infected with, or recovered from COVID-19 were included in the dataset. The prospective study material was composed of cDNA or gDNA derived from T cells, B-cell-depleted T cells, or PBMCs. The repertoires were released in a freely available public database meant as a resource for research on the immune response to SARS-CoV-2. Sample metadata almost always included a de-identified subject ID, COVID-19 status, age in years and sex. Where HLA class I and class II types were available, the types were taken from metadata supplied by the sample provider, not from assay-based typing. The samples were drawn from the first 160 participants of the ongoing ImmuneRACE study and from under 1,500 subjects provided by 6 global collaborators.

The immunoSEQ Assay, a bias-controlled multiplex PCR, was used to amplify TCRbeta CDR3 regions from genomic DNA. As for how the authors treated the data: The number of nucleated cells in each sample was estimated from the amplification of reference gene primers within the assay. To quantify the absolute abundance of each unique TCRbeta CDR3 rearrangement, sequence reads were collapsed and filtered. For each sample, productive Simpson clonality was calculated as the square root of Simpson's diversity index over productive rearrangements. TCRdb provides this immuneACCESS table in a form limited to in-frame rearrangements. Some clones are lacking; in checked studies, under half of them reflect an unresolved V gene, and why the rest are absent is not known. That table is the source of V, J and clone size, and D and trimming were worked out from the DNA. The sample table lists around 150,000 clones, 60% to 80% of them with a count of one. The ten top clones hold about 8.7% of the sample.

Collaborating institutions collected whole blood in K2EDTA tubes following their own protocols. For TCRbeta analysis, collaborators shipped samples as frozen whole blood, isolated PBMCs, or DNA extracted from either of those sample types. Findings and caveats that apply to the study as a whole: The amount of clinical and demographic metadata varied by source and participant and was provided uncurated.

As to this clone: Its antigen remains undetermined. No base qualities exist here, and no much larger clone lies one base off it.

The sequence was obtained from a man aged 45-60 years with active or convalescent COVID-19. The specimen sequenced was peripheral blood.

The nucleotide sequence is TGTGCCAGCAGCCGGACTAGCGGGATCTACGAGCAGTACTTC. Translated, this is CASSRTSGIYEQYF. The chain joins TRBV3-1 (or the pseudogene TRBV3-2) to TRBJ2-7, and 12 bases in between align with TRBD2. The CDR3 runs 14 residues from the cysteine to the phenylalanine. This entry keeps only the CDR3 DNA: 42 bases, framed from base 1. Trimming leaves V shorter by 4 bases and J shorter by 3 bases, with the junction holding 1 base beyond the gene matches. Per the germline V gene (reference sequence), LGHDT is the CDR1 and YNNKEL is the CDR2.